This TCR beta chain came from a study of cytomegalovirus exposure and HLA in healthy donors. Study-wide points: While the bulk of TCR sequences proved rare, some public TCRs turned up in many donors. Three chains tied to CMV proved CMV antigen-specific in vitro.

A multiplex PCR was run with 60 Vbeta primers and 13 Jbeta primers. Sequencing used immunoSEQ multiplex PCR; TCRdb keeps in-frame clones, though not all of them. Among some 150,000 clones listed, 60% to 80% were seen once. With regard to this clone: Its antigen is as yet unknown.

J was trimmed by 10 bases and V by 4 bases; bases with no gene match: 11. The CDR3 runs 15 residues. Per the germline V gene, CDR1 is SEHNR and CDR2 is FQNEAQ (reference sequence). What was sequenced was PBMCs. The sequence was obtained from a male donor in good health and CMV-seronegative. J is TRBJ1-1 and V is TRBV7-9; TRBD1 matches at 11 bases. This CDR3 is CASSSGAGTGGRAFF. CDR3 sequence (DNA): TGTGCCAGCAGCTCGGGAGCAGGGACAGGGGGTAGAGCTTTCTTT.